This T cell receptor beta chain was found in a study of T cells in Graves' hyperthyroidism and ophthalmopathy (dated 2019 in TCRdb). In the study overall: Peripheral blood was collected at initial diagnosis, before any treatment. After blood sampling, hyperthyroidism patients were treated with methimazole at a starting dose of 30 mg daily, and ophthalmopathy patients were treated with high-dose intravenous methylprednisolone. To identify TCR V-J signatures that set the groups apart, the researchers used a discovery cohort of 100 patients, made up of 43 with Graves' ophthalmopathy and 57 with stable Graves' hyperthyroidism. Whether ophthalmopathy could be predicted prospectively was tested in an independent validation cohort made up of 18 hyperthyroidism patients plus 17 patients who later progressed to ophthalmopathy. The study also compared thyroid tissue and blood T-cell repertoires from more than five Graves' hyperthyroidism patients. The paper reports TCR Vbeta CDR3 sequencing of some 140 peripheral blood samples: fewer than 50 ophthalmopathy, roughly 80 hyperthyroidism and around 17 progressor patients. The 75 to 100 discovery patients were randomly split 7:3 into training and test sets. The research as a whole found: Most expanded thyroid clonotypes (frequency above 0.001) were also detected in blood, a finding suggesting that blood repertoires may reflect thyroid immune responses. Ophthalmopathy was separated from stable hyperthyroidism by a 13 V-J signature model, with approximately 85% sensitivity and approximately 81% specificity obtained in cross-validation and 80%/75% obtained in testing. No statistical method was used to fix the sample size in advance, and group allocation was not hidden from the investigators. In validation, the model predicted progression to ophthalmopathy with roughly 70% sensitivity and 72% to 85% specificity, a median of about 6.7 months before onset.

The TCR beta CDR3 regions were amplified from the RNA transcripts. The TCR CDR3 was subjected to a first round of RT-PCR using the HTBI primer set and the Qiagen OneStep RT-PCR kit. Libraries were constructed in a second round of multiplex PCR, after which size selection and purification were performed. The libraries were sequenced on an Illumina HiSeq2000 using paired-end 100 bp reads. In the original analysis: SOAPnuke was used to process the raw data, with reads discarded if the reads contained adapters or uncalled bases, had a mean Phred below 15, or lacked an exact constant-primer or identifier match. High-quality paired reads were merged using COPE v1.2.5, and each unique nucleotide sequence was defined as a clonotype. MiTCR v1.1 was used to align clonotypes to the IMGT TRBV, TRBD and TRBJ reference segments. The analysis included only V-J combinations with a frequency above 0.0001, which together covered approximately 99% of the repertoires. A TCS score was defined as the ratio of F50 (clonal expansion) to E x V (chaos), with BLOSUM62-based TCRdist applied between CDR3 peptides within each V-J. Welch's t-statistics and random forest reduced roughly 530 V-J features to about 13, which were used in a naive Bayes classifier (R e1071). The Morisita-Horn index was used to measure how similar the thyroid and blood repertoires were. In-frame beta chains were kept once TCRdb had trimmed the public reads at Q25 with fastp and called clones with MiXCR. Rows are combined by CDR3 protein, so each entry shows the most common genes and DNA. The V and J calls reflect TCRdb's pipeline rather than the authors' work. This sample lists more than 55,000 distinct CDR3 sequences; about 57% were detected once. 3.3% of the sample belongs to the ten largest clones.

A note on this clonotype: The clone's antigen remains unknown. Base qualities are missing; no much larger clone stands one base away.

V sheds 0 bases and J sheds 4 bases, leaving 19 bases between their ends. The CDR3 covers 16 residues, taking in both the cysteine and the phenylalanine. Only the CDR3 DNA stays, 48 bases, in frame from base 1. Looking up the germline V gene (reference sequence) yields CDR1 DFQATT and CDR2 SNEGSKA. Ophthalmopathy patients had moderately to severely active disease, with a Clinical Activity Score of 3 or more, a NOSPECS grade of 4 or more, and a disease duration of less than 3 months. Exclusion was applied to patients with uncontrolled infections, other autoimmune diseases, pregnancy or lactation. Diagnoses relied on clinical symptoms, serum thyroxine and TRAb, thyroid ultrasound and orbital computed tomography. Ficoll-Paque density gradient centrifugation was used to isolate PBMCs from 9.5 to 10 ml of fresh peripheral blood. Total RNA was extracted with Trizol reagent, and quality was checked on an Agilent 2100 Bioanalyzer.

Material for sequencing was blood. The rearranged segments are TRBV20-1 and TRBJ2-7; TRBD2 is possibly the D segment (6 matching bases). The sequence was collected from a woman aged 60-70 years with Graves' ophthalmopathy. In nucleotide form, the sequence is TGCAGTGCTAGAGATCCTTCTCGGGAGACCCAGTACGAGCAGTACTTC. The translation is CSARDPSRETQYEQYF.